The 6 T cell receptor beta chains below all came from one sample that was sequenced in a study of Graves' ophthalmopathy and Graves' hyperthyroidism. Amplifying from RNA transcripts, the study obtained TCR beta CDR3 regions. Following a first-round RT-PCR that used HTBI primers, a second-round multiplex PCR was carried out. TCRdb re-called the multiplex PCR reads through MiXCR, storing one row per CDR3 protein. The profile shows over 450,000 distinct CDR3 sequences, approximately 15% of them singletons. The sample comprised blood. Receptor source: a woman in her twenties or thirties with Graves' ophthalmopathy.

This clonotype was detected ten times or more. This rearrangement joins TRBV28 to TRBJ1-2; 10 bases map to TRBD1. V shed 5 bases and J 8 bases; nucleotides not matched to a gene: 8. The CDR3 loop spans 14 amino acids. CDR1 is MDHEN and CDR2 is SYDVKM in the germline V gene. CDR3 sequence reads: CASSGTGALNGYTF. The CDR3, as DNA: TGTGCCAGCAGTGGGACAGGGGCCTTAAACGGCTACACCTTC.

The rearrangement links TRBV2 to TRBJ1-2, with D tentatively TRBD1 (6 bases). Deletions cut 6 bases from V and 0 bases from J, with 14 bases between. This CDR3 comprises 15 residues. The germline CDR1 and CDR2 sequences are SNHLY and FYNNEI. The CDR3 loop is CASRTDGQTNYGYTF. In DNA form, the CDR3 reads TGTGCCAGCAGAACCGATGGACAGACTAACTATGGCTACACCTTC. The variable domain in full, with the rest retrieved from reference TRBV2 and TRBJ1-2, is EPEVTQTPSHQVTQMGQEVILRCVPISNHLYFYWYRQILGQKVEFLVSFYNNEISEKSEIFDDQFSVERPDGSNFTLKIRSTKLEDSAMYFCASRTDGQTNYGYTFGSGTRLTVV.

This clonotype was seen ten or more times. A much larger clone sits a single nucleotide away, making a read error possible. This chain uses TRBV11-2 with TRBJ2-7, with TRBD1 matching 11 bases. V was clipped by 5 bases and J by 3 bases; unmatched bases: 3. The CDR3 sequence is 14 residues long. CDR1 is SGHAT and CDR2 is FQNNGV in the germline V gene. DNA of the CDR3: TGTGCCAGCAGCCACGGGACAGGGGGCTACGAGCAGTACTTC. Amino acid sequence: CASSHGTGGYEQYF.

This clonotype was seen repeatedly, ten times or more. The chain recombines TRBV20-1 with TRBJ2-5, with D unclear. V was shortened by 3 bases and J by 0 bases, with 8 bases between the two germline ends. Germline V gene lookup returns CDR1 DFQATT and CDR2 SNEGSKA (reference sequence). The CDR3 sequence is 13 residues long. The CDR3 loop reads CSARRQNQETQYF. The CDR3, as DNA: TGCAGTGCTAGGAGACAAAACCAAGAGACCCAGTACTTC.

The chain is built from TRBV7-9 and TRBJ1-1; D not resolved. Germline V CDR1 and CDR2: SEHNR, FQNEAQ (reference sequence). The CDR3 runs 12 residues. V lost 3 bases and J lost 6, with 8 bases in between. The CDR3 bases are TGTGCCAGCAGCTTTGCCGGCCCTGAAGCTTTCTTT. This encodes CASSFAGPEAFF.

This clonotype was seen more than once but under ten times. The CDR3 loop reads CASSEGGWVEKLFF. The CDR3 coding sequence is TGTGCCAGCAGTGAAGGGGGATGGGTTGAAAAACTGTTTTTT. The V gene is TRBV2, the J gene TRBJ1-4; no clear D gene. V was pared by 1 base and J by 7 bases, with 10 bases between. Germline CDR1 and CDR2: SNHLY and FYNNEI. This CDR3 has 14 amino acids.